The 22 T cell receptor beta chains reported below all come from one sample, sequenced in a study of blood T cell repertoires in COVID-19. Clones were sequenced by immunoSEQ multiplex PCR, and TCRdb holds only the in-frame ones, with some missing. Of 250,000 or so clones in the sample, 80% to 85% were seen once. The sample taken for sequencing was peripheral blood. Source of these receptors: a woman between 35 and 50 years old who had recovered from COVID-19.

The chain couples TRBV15 to TRBJ1-3; 9 bases are a match to TRBD1. Germline assignment: CDR1 LNHNV and CDR2 YYDKDF (reference sequence). This CDR3 has 14 residues. After removal of 3 bases from V and 6 bases from J, the junction contained 3 bases not matched to a gene. The CDR3 region has the DNA TGTGCCACCAGCAGGGACAGGGGAGAAAACACCATATATTTT. Its translation is CATSRDRGENTIYF.

The V and J genes are TRBV5-4 and TRBJ2-1; 8 positions agree with TRBD1. Per the germline V gene, CDR1 is SGHNT and CDR2 is YYREEE (reference sequence). V lost 7 bases to trimming and J lost 8 bases; unmatched junction nucleotides: 8. There are 13 residues in the CDR3. DNA of the CDR3: TGTGCCAGCGGACCAAACAGGGGGGATGAGCAGTTCTTC. Its protein is CASGPNRGDEQFF. Combining the CDR3 with reference TRBV5-4 and TRBJ2-1 gives the whole variable domain ETGVTQSPTHLIKTRGQQVTLRCSSQSGHNTVSWYQQALGQGPQFIFQYYREEENGRGNFPPRFSGLQFPNYSSELNVNALELDDSALYLCASGPNRGDEQFFGPGTRLTVL.

The chain employs TRBV5-1 and TRBJ1-5, with no clear D. The CDR3 spans 13 residues. CDR1 is SGHRS, CDR2 YFSETQ, per germline. Trimming shortened V by 1 base and J by 5 bases, and 7 bases separated the two germline ends. For the CDR3, the DNA is TGCGCCAGCAGCTTGTCCGTCGATCAGCCCCAGCATTTT. It specifies CASSLSVDQPQHF. Looking up the rest from reference TRBV5-1 and TRBJ1-5 gives the full variable domain: KAGVTQTPRYLIKTRGQQVTLSCSPISGHRSVSWYQQTPGQGLQFLFEYFSETQRNKGNFPGRFSGRQFSNSRSEMNVSTLELGDSALYLCASSLSVDQPQHFGDGTRLSIL.

This chain links TRBV6-5 with TRBJ2-7, with D possibly TRBD1 on 6 matching bases. The V gene lost 5 bases and the J gene lost 5 bases, with 16 bases spanning the gap. The CDR3 consists of 14 residues. Germline CDR1 and CDR2: MNHEY and SVGAGI. CDR3 DNA sequence: TGTGCCAGCAGTCTTCAGGGGTTGGACGACGAGCAGTACTTC. Protein: CASSLQGLDDEQYF.

V usage is TRBV5-1 and J usage is TRBJ1-6; tentatively, D is TRBD1 (5 bases). The CDR3 spans 16 residues. Trimming removed 7 bases at V and 0 bases at J, with 14 bases between. Germline CDR1 SGHRS, CDR2 YFSETQ. The CDR3 DNA is TGCGCCAGCGCCCCGGGGGGTCGCTCCTATAATTCACCCCTCCACTTT. The encoded protein is CASAPGGRSYNSPLHF.

This clone was seen ten or more times. The genes are TRBV28 and TRBJ1-6; D possibly corresponds to TRBD1 (5 bases). Deletions cut 8 bases from V and 7 bases from J, with 18 bases between. Germline V lookup: CDR1 MDHEN, CDR2 SYDVKM. The CDR3 is made up of 15 amino acids. The CDR3 nucleotides are TGTGCCAGCGGGGTCGGGGGGGGAACCAATTCACCCCTCCACTTT. It is translated as CASGVGGGTNSPLHF.

Only one count was recorded for this clone. The rearrangement uses TRBV3-1 (or the pseudogene TRBV3-2) and TRBJ1-1; possibly TRBD1 for D (6 bases). CDR3 length: 15 amino acids. Germline V gives CDR1 LGHDT, CDR2 YNNKEL (reference sequence). V gave up 4 bases and J gave up 2 bases, with 14 bases separating them. The DNA of the CDR3 is TGTGCCAGCAGCCCCCCATCCAGGGGAAACACTGAAGCTTTCTTT. This encodes CASSPPSRGNTEAFF.

J is TRBJ2-5 and V is TRBV5-8; D is unresolved. The V gene's germline CDR1 is SGHTS and CDR2 YDEGEE. The V and J ends lost 0 bases and 6 bases respectively, with 12 bases between them. The CDR3 covers 14 residues. CDR3 protein: CASSLAPGLKTQYF. The CDR3 DNA sequence: TGTGCCAGCAGCTTGGCCCCGGGTTTGAAGACCCAGTACTTC.

The V call is TRBV6-5, the J call TRBJ1-1; 7 bases are shared with TRBD1. V dropped 5 bases and J dropped 5; count of bases not matched to a gene: 11. This CDR3 has 15 amino acids. The V gene's germline CDR1 is MNHEY and CDR2 SVGAGI. The CDR3: CASSLRQGGRTEAFF. For the CDR3, the DNA is TGTGCCAGCAGTCTACGACAGGGAGGAAGGACTGAAGCTTTCTTT.

The V gene is TRBV7-9, the J gene TRBJ1-2; D remains ambiguous. The CDR3 length is 14 residues. V lost 7 bases and J lost 2, with 14 bases in between. Per germline, CDR1 SEHNR and CDR2 FQNEAQ (reference sequence). CDR3 sequence (DNA): TGTGCCAGCACCCAATCCAGTTGGAACTATGGCTACACCTTC. Residues: CASTQSSWNYGYTF.

J is TRBJ2-5 and V is TRBV28; 9 positions match TRBD2. The J segment lost 2 bases and the V segment lost 5 bases, leaving 3 bases of the junction unmatched. The CDR3 has 14 amino acids. The V gene's germline CDR1 is MDHEN and CDR2 SYDVKM. The CDR3 DNA follows: TGTGCCAGCAGTACACTAGCGGGTCAAGAGACCCAGTACTTC. Translation: CASSTLAGQETQYF.

The rearrangement joins TRBV2 to TRBJ1-2, with a tentative D call TRBD1 (5 bases). The germline V gene has CDR1 SNHLY and CDR2 FYNNEI. Trimming took 4 bases from V and 4 from J, leaving 13 bases between them. The CDR3 covers 14 residues. CDR3 sequence reads: CASSGDLPGYGYTF. The CDR3 DNA reads TGTGCCAGCAGTGGGGACTTACCTGGCTATGGCTACACCTTC.

V is TRBV3-1 (or the pseudogene TRBV3-2) and J is TRBJ2-7; TRBD1 agrees at 7 bases. J lost 7 bases, V lost 1 base, and 10 bases had no gene match. The germline V gene has CDR1 LGHDT and CDR2 YNNKEL (reference sequence). The CDR3 consists of 15 residues. The CDR3 spells CASSQAGQDRLEQYF. The CDR3 DNA follows: TGTGCCAGCAGCCAAGCTGGACAGGACCGTTTGGAGCAGTACTTC.

V usage is TRBV4-1 and J usage is TRBJ2-1; D unresolved. The length of the CDR3 is 16 residues. Looked up from germline, CDR1 is MGHRA and CDR2 is YSYEKL. Trimming shortened V by 1 base and J by 0 bases, and 10 bases separated the two germline ends. The CDR3 sequence is CASSQAAHSSYNEQFF. In DNA form, the CDR3 reads TGCGCCAGCAGCCAAGCGGCGCACAGCTCCTACAATGAGCAGTTCTTC.

The V and J genes are TRBV13 and TRBJ2-1, with 10 nucleotides matching TRBD2. The V gene's germline CDR1 is PRHDT and CDR2 FYEKMQ (reference sequence). The CDR3 consists of 15 residues. V lost 2 bases, J lost 8 bases, and 6 bases stayed unmatched. This CDR3 is CASSLSGGAGYEQFF. DNA for the CDR3: TGTGCCAGCAGCTTAAGCGGGGGGGCCGGGTATGAGCAGTTCTTC.

A single count supports this clone. CDR3 in DNA: TGTGCCAGCAGCAACTCGGGAACGGATTCACCCCTCCACTTT. This codes for CASSNSGTDSPLHF. J is TRBJ1-6 and V is TRBV11-3; unclear D gene. The CDR3 sequence is 14 residues long. V gave up 5 bases and J gave up 8 bases, with 13 bases separating them. Germline CDR1 reads SGHNT; CDR2 reads YENEEA.

The V call is TRBV7-9, the J call TRBJ2-7; 8 bases fit TRBD1. The germline V gene encodes CDR1 SEHNR and CDR2 FQNEAQ (reference sequence). This CDR3 is built from 14 residues. V gave up 4 bases and J gave up 1 base; unmatched junction bases: 3. The CDR3 sequence: CASSSTGGSYEQYF. The CDR3 DNA reads TGTGCCAGCAGCTCTACAGGGGGGTCCTACGAGCAGTACTTC.

V is TRBV23-1 and J is TRBJ1-3; D remains unclear. TRBV23-1 is reported as an ORF; its role is uncertain. The CDR3 length is 16 residues. With 6 bases removed from V and 7 bases from J, the gap between germline ends came to 22 bases. CDR3 protein: CASSHFRRWLGNTIYF. Here the CDR3 DNA reads TGCGCCAGCAGCCACTTCCGCAGGTGGCTTGGCAACACCATATATTTT.

This clone was counted once. The rearrangement links TRBV18 to TRBJ2-1; 8 nucleotides line up with TRBD1. V lost 0 bases, J lost 5 bases, and 6 bases stayed unmatched. Germline assignment: CDR1 KGHSH and CDR2 LQKENI. The CDR3 runs to 16 residues. The CDR3 sequence: CASSPPTRTGNNEQFF. Written as DNA, the CDR3 is TGTGCCAGCTCACCACCCACCCGGACAGGGAACAATGAGCAGTTCTTC. Supplemented by reference TRBV18 and TRBJ2-1, the full variable domain reads NAGVMQNPRHLVRRRGQEARLRCSPMKGHSHVYWYRQLPEEGLKFMVYLQKENIIDESGMPKERFSAEFPKEGPSILRIQQVVRGDSAAYFCASSPPTRTGNNEQFFGPGTRLTVL.

On this clone: In the same sample, other DNA sequences code for this CDR3. The rearrangement joins TRBV5-1 to TRBJ2-7; possible D gene TRBD2, 5 bases. The V end was cut by 4 bases, the J end by 3 bases, with 11 bases between. The CDR3 totals 13 residues. Germline V gene sequence: CDR1 SGHRS, CDR2 YFSETQ. CDR3 DNA sequence: TGCGCCAGCAGCGGAGGACTGAACTACGAGCAGTACTTC. Translated, it gives CASSGGLNYEQYF.

The chain carries TRBV13 and TRBJ1-1; D not certain. V was trimmed by 2 bases and J by 0 bases, leaving 4 bases between them. The germline V gene has CDR1 PRHDT and CDR2 FYEKMQ (reference sequence). The CDR3 contains 13 residues. Here the CDR3 DNA reads TGTGCCAGCAGCTTACAGGTGAACACTGAAGCTTTCTTT. Its protein is CASSLQVNTEAFF.

CDR3 loop: CASSPRTSGGAGNEQFF. The CDR3 nucleotides are TGTGCCAGCAGCCCTAGGACTAGCGGGGGGGCAGGCAATGAGCAGTTCTTC. The chain has TRBV7-6 and TRBJ2-1, with 15 bases lining up with TRBD2. V was pared by 5 bases and J by 6 bases, with 8 bases of the junction left unmatched. The CDR3 consists of 17 residues. Germline-derived CDR1 and CDR2 are SGHVS and FNYEAQ.